This T cell receptor (beta chain) was observed in a study of beta chain features in type 1 diabetes. It was one heparinised blood draw, averaging around 120 mL, that each donor gave. Sorted populations were all over 98% pure. CDR1 and CDR2 (germline): SQVTM, ANQGSEA. The CDR3 is made up of 12 amino acids. Unmatched junction bases numbered 4, after V lost 5 bases and J lost 7 bases. cDNA synthesis used the whole RNA isolate, giving expressed TCRB sequences. Repertoires were generated with immunoSEQ multiplex PCR, while TCRdb's copy carries only in-frame clones and drops some. The sample yields 550,000 to 850,000 clones, around 15% seen once. For this clone: What it binds is unknown.

Study-level results: In all four CD4+ subsets, TCRB CDR3 length was significantly, moderately reduced in type 1 diabetes. VDJ junctions from type 1 diabetes patients carried fewer insertions and larger deletions. Comparison showed that naive, central memory and Treg TCRB repertoires appeared more similar among patients than among healthy donors.

The chain joins TRBV29-1 to TRBJ2-3; the match to TRBD2 covers 9 bases. Sequencing was done on a sample of naive CD4+ T cells from blood. This TCR came from a man aged 18 to 30 with type 1 diabetes. CDR3 DNA sequence: TGCAGCGTTTTGACTAGCGGTTATACGCAGTATTTT. Protein product: CSVLTSGYTQYF.